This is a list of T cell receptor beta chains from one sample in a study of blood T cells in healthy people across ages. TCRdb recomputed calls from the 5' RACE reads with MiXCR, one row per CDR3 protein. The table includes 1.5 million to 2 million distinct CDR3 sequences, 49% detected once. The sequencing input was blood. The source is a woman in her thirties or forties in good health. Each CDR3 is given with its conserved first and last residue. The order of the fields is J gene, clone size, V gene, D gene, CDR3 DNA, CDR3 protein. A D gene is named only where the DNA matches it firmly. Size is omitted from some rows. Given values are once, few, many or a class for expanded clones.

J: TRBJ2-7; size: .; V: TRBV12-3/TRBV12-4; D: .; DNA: TGTGCCAGCAGTTTGGGCCGGGACTCAAACGAGCAGTACTTC; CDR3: CASSLGRDSNEQYF
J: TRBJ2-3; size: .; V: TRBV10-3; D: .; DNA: TGTGCCATCAGTCGACATACAGATACGCAGTATTTT; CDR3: CAISRHTDTQYF
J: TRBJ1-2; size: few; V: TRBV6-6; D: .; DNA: TGTGCCAGCACTTATAGGGGAGATGGCTACACCTTC; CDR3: CASTYRGDGYTF
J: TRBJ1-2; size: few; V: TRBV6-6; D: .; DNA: TGTGCCAGCACCTTAAGTGAAGAAATCAGCTCTAACTATGGCTACACCTTC; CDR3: CASTLSEEISSNYGYTF
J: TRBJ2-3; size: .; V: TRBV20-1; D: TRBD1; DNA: TGCAGTGCTAGAGCCCAGACAGGGGGGGGGACAGATACGCAGTATTTT; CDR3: CSARAQTGGGTDTQYF
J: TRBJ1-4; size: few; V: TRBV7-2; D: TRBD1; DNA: TGTGCCAGCAGCTTTAATCAGGGGGATGAGGGACTGTTTTTT; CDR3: CASSFNQGDEGLFF
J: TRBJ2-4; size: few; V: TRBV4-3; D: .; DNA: TGCGCCAGCAGCCAAGACAGGGCAGTTGGAAACATTCAGTACTTC; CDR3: CASSQDRAVGNIQYF
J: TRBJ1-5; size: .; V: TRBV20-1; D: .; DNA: TGCAGTGCTAGCGGGTTTTCTAATCAGCCCCAGCATTTT; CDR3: CSASGFSNQPQHF
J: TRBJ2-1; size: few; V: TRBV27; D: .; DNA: TGTGCCAGCAGTATCGCCTGGGGTGAGCAGTTCTTC; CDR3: CASSIAWGEQFF
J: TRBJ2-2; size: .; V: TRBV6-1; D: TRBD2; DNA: TGTGCCAGCGCACTAGCGGGGGGGCAGGCCGGGGAGCTGTTTTTT; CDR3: CASALAGGQAGELFF
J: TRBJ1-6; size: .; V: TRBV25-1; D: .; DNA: TGTGCCAGCAGTGGGACAGTGGGTCGGGGTTCCTCCTATAATTCACCCCTCCACTTT; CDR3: CASSGTVGRGSSYNSPLHF
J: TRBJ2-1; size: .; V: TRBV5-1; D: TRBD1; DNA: TGCGCCAGCAGCCCCCCGAGGACAGGGGATGACAATGAGCAGTTCTTC; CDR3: CASSPPRTGDDNEQFF
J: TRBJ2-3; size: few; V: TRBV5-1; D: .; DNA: TGCGCCAGCAGCTTGGGATCTGGGGGCGCGTTATCGGATACGCAGTATTTT; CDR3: CASSLGSGGALSDTQYF
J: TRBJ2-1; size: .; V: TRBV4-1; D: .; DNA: TGCGCCAGCAGCCAAGAGGGGGTCCGGGGCGGGGATGAGCAGTTCTTC; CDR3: CASSQEGVRGGDEQFF
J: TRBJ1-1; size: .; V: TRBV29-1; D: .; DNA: TGCAGCGTTGAGCAGTTGGTGTCCAGTAACACTGAAGCTTTCTTT; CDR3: CSVEQLVSSNTEAFF
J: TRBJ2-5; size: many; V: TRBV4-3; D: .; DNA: TGCGCCAGCAGCCAAGCCGGGACTGCTACGCCAGAGACCCAGTACTTC; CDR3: CASSQAGTATPETQYF
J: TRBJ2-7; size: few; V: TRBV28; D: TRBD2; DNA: TGTGCCAGCAGTCCCGGGGACTACTACGAGCAGTACTTC; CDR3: CASSPGDYYEQYF
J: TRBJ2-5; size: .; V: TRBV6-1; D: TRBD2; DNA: TGTGCCAGCAGTGAATGGATAGCGGGGGCCAAAGAGACCCAGTACTTC; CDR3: CASSEWIAGAKETQYF
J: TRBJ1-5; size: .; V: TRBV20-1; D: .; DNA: TGCAGTGCTAGACCTCCGACCTATAGCAATCAGCCCCAGCATTTT; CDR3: CSARPPTYSNQPQHF
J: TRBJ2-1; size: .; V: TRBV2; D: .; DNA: TGTGCCAGAAGACTCCTCGACTACAATGAGCAGTTCTTC; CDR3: CARRLLDYNEQFF
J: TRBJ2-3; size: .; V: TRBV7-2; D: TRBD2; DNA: TGTGCCAGCAGCAAGCGACTAGCGGGGCAAAGCACAGATACGCAGTATTTT; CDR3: CASSKRLAGQSTDTQYF
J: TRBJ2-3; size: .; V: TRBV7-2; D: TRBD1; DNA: TGTGCCAGCAGCGGCACGGGACAGGAGGCAGATACGCAGTATTTT; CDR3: CASSGTGQEADTQYF
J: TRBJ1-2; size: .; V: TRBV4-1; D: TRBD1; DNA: TGCGCCAGCAGCCTCAGACGGGACAGCAACTATGGCTACACCTTC; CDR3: CASSLRRDSNYGYTF
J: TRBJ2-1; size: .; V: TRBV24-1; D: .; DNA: TGTGCCACCAGTGATCCATACAGGGGACTCAAAAATGAGCAGTTCTTC; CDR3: CATSDPYRGLKNEQFF
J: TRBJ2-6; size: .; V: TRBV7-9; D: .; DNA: TGTGCCAGCAGCTTAGTCGAGGCTGGGGCCAACGTCCTGACTTTC; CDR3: CASSLVEAGANVLTF
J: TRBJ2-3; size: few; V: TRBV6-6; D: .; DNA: TGTGCCAGCAGCCTATGGGATCGCCGTACTAGCACAGATACGCAGTATTTT; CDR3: CASSLWDRRTSTDTQYF
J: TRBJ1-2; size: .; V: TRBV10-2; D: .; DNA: TGCGCCAGCAGTGTATCCGGGGTACTCTATGGCTACACCTTC; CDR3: CASSVSGVLYGYTF
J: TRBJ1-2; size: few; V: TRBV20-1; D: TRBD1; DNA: TGCAGTGCTAGAGATGGGGGACAGGGATTTGGTGGCTACACCTTC; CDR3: CSARDGGQGFGGYTF